A selection of T cell receptor beta chains follows, all from one sample in a study of shared clonotypes between healthy human individuals. Profiling relied on immunoSEQ multiplex PCR, and the TCRdb table lists in-frame clones only, not all of them. The table lists 2 million to 2.5 million clones, almost 96% of them singletons. Sequenced material: naive CD4+ T cells sorted from blood. The receptor set was obtained from a man between 18 and 35 years old in good health. CDR3s include the opening cysteine and the closing phenylalanine or tryptophan. The D gene is left open where the match is weak. Expanded clones get a size class; other rows say once, few or many, or leave the size out.

clone_size	d_call	j_call	v_call	cdr3_length	cdr3_nt	cdr3_aa
.	.	TRBJ2-7	TRBV5-6	14	TGTGCCAGCAGCTTTTCCGGGGGCGAATACGAGCAGTACTTC	CASSFSGGEYEQYF
.	TRBD2	TRBJ2-3	TRBV5-1	16	TGCGCCAGCAGCGAGGGGACTAGCGGGAGTACAGATACGCAGTATTTT	CASSEGTSGSTDTQYF
.	.	TRBJ2-1	TRBV10-2	12	TGCGCCAGCAGTGAACCTGGCGGGACGGAGTTCTTC	CASSEPGGTEFF
once	.	TRBJ1-5	TRBV19	16	TGTGCCAGTAGTCCGATGGGCGGGACAACATATCAGCCCCAGCATTTT	CASSPMGGTTYQPQHF
.	TRBD2	TRBJ2-1	TRBV7-2	15	TGTGCCAGCAGCTTAGCGGGAGGGATTGTCAATGAGCAGTTCTTC	CASSLAGGIVNEQFF
.	.	TRBJ1-3	TRBV9	16	TGTGCCAGCAGCGTAGCCATAGGAGTCTCTGGAAACACCATATATTTT	CASSVAIGVSGNTIYF
.	.	TRBJ2-6	TRBV27	20	TGTGCCAGCAGTTTACGCCGCACAGGGAATCATGCGTCTGGGGCCAACGTCCTGACTTTC	CASSLRRTGNHASGANVLTF
.	.	TRBJ1-5	TRBV30	13	TGTGCCTGGAGTGTACAACCTAATCAGCCCCAGCATTTT	CAWSVQPNQPQHF
.	.	TRBJ2-3	TRBV20-1	11	TGCAGTGCACGGGGGCCGGATACGCAGTATTTT	CSARGPDTQYF
.	.	TRBJ2-3	TRBV10-2	11	TGCGCCAGCAGTGTCTTAGATACGCAGTATTTT	CASSVLDTQYF